A selection of T cell receptor beta chains follows, all from one sample in a study of tumor and adjacent non-tumor tissue in lung cancer. MiXCR was run by TCRdb on the multiplex PCR reads, yielding one entry per CDR3 protein. The sample consists of more than 35,000 distinct CDR3 sequences, less than 70% of them appearing once. The source material was distant non-tumor lung tissue. The receptors derive from a woman in her thirties or forties with non-small cell lung cancer. Both conserved end residues are part of each CDR3. D genes are given only for firm matches. Rows may omit the clone size; those that give it use once, few, many or a size class.

cdr3_nt,cdr3_aa,clone_size,d_call,j_call,v_call
TGCGCCGGCAAGCCCGGGACAGACTCCTACGAGCGGTACTTC,CAGKPGTDSYERYF,NA,TRBD1,TRBJ2-7,TRBV5-5
TGTGCCAGCGGCTTAGCCCGGGACCGATCCTACGAGCAGTACTTC,CASGLARDRSYEQYF,NA,NA,TRBJ2-7,TRBV7-9
TGTGCCAGCGACACCAGAGGGTACGAGCAGTACTTC,CASDTRGYEQYF,few,NA,TRBJ2-7,TRBV28
TGTGGCAGCATCTTAGGGGCGCAGGGGCAGTTCTTC,CGSILGAQGQFF,NA,NA,TRBJ2-1,TRBV11-3
TGCAGTGCTAGAGGTACTGGAAACACCATATATTTT,CSARGTGNTIYF,NA,NA,TRBJ1-3,TRBV20-1
TGTGCCAGCAGCATACTAACCAGGGGGAGTGAAGCCACCGGGGGGGGCTACACCTTC,CASSILTRGSEATGGGYTF,few,TRBD1,TRBJ1-2,TRBV7-9
TGTGTCAGCAGTTTGACACCTTCAATTCATTTT,CVSSLTPSIHF,NA,NA,TRBJ1-3,TRBV11-2
TGCGCCAGCAGCCAAGATGAGGGATGGGAGACCCAGTACTTC,CASSQDEGWETQYF,many,NA,TRBJ2-5,TRBV4-1
TGTGCCAGCAGTAACCTGGGACGGGACACTGGAGCTTTCTTT,CASSNLGRDTGAFF,NA,NA,TRBJ1-1,TRBV6-5
TGTAGTGCCCCCCGGACTCCGAGCTCCTACGATCAGTACTTC,CSAPRTPSSYDQYF,once,NA,TRBJ2-7,TRBV20-1
TGTGTCGACAGCAATGGGCCAGCTCAAGAAGCTTCCTTT,CVDSNGPAQEASF,NA,NA,TRBJ1-1,TRBV6-5
TGTGCCAGCACCTCAACATTAGGGACAAACAGGACTTCACCCCTCCACTTT,CASTSTLGTNRTSPLHF,NA,NA,TRBJ1-6,TRBV11-2
TGTGCCAGCAGCTGGGCCTCGGGATCAGACCATGAGACCCAGTACTTC,CASSWASGSDHETQYF,NA,NA,TRBJ2-5,TRBV7-9
TGTGCCAGCAACTTAGAGTCGTCCAGGGCATTGTACATTGAGCAGTTCTTC,CASNLESSRALYIEQFF,NA,NA,TRBJ2-1,TRBV11-2
TGCGCCAGCAGCTTTTTTGGCCCGTACGGGCAGTACTTC,CASSFFGPYGQYF,NA,NA,TRBJ2-7,TRBV5-6
TGTGCCAGTAGTACCCCCGGAGGGTATGGCTACACCTTC,CASSTPGGYGYTF,few,NA,TRBJ1-2,TRBV19
TGCAGCGTCGAGCGCCGAGCGGAGCACTTCTTC,CSVERRAEHFF,NA,NA,TRBJ2-1,TRBV29-1
TGTGCCATCAGTGAGTGGGACAGGGGCCCCACTGAAGCTTTCTTT,CAISEWDRGPTEAFF,NA,TRBD1,TRBJ1-1,TRBV10-3
TGTGCCAGCAGGCATCGGGATGGTTTCGCTGAAGCTTTCTTT,CASRHRDGFAEAFF,medium-sized,NA,TRBJ1-1,TRBV6-1
TGTGCCAGCAGGACGACAGGGGTTAATCAGCCACAGCATTTT,CASRTTGVNQPQHF,NA,TRBD1,TRBJ1-5,TRBV2
TGTGCCAGCAGCTTAGGAGGCGGAGGAGGCAATGAGCAGTTCTTC,CASSLGGGGGNEQFF,medium-sized,NA,TRBJ2-1,TRBV7-9
TGCGCCAGCAGCTTAAACAGAAACACATATACACAATATTTT,CASSLNRNTYTQYF,NA,NA,TRBJ2-3,TRBV5-1
TGTGCCCGTAGCGCACAGGGGTCGCTTAATGAAAAACTGTTTTTT,CARSAQGSLNEKLFF,NA,TRBD1,TRBJ1-4,TRBV19
TGTGCCAGCAGTCGGGACGGAGCGAAAGGCTACACATTC,CASSRDGAKGYTF,NA,NA,TRBJ1-2,TRBV6-5
TGCAGTGCTAGAGGACAGGGCCTTAACTATGGCTACACCTTC,CSARGQGLNYGYTF,few,TRBD1,TRBJ1-2,TRBV20-1
TGTGCTAGTAGTCCGCCTAGCGGGAGAAGCTCCTACAATGAGCAGTTCTTC,CASSPPSGRSSYNEQFF,NA,TRBD2,TRBJ2-1,TRBV19
TGTGCCAGCAGTTCCGGACAGGTCCATGAGCAGTTCTTC,CASSSGQVHEQFF,medium-sized,TRBD1,TRBJ2-1,TRBV11-3
TGCAGTGCTACGGGACAGTCCTACGAGCAGTACTTC,CSATGQSYEQYF,many,TRBD1,TRBJ2-7,TRBV20-1
TGTGCCAACAGAGCCCGGCAAGGGTACGAGCAGTACTTC,CANRARQGYEQYF,NA,NA,TRBJ2-7,TRBV12-3/TRBV12-4
TGTGTCAGCAGTTTGGCTTTGCGAGGGGCAGATACGCAGTATTTT,CVSSLALRGADTQYF,NA,NA,TRBJ2-3,TRBV6-5
TGTGCCAGCAAACTGGGAGGGGGAGAGACCCAGTACTTC,CASKLGGGETQYF,few,NA,TRBJ2-5,TRBV28
TGCGCCAGCAGGAATCCAAGGACTAGCGGGGGGACTAGTACAGATACGCAATATTTT,CASRNPRTSGGTSTDTQYF,NA,TRBD2,TRBJ2-3,TRBV5-1
TGCAGTGCTAAAGGACAGGGCGTGGGAGCTTTCTTT,CSAKGQGVGAFF,many,TRBD1,TRBJ1-1,TRBV20-1
TGTGCCTGGAGTGAGGATAGCGGCCCAGATACGCAGTATTTT,CAWSEDSGPDTQYF,many,NA,TRBJ2-3,TRBV30
TGTGTCAGCTGCCTAGACTACGAGACAGGAACCGAAAAACTGTTTTTT,CVSCLDYETGTEKLFF,once,NA,TRBJ1-4,TRBV11-1
TGTGCCATCATAGAAAGACAGGGAGTAGGAGATACGCGGTATTTT,CAIIERQGVGDTRYF,NA,TRBD1,TRBJ2-3,TRBV10-3
TGCAGTGCCAGGGAGGCAGCGGGAGAAACAGATACGCAGTATTTT,CSAREAAGETDTQYF,NA,TRBD2,TRBJ2-3,TRBV20-1
TGCGCCAACAGCTACGGGGCACGGCGGGGGGGCTGGTCCCCAGATACGCAGTATTTT,CANSYGARRGGWSPDTQYF,NA,TRBD2,TRBJ2-3,TRBV4-1
TGTGCTAACAGTGAGAGTCCGGACGCATTTGTGAACTTAGCCAAAAACATTCAGTACTTC,CANSESPDAFVNLAKNIQYF,once,NA,TRBJ2-4,TRBV6-1
TGCGCCAGCAACACGGGACGGAGTAACACCGGGGAGCTGTTTTTT,CASNTGRSNTGELFF,NA,NA,TRBJ2-2,TRBV5-1
TGCGCCAGCAGTGAGGGACGGGGGGTTAACAATGAGCAGTTCTTC,CASSEGRGVNNEQFF,many,TRBD2,TRBJ2-1,TRBV10-2
TGTGCCAGCAGCCTCCGTAGCGGGGCATCAGATACGCAGTATTTT,CASSLRSGASDTQYF,many,TRBD2,TRBJ2-3,TRBV7-9
TGTGCCAGCAACTTACCCGGGACTAGTCTCGAGAACATTCAGTACTTC,CASNLPGTSLENIQYF,NA,TRBD2,TRBJ2-4,TRBV11-2
TGCGCCAGTTCCGGGACTTTGCGGACCGAGGAGCTGGTTTTT,CASSGTLRTEELVF,NA,NA,TRBJ2-2,TRBV10-2
TGTGCCTGTAGCCTCGCGGGCAGTAAAAACATTCAGTACTTC,CACSLAGSKNIQYF,NA,NA,TRBJ2-4,TRBV11-2
TGCGCCAGCAACCGAGCTAGCGGGCTGGACAATGAGCAGTTCTTC,CASNRASGLDNEQFF,NA,TRBD2,TRBJ2-1,TRBV10-1
TGTGACAGCAGCCCGGGGCTAGCGTGGGGCCAAGAGACCCAGTACTTC,CDSSPGLAWGQETQYF,NA,NA,TRBJ2-5,TRBV11-3
TGTGCCAGCAGCCCACCATCGGGCGAAACTTTCTTT,CASSPPSGETFF,NA,NA,TRBJ1-1,TRBV7-9
TGCGCCAGCAGCTTGTCCCAGGACAGGGGAGGCAATGAGCAGTTCTTC,CASSLSQDRGGNEQFF,NA,TRBD1,TRBJ2-1,TRBV5-1
TGCAGCGTACTTGGACAGGGGGAAGAAAAACTGCTTTTT,CSVLGQGEEKLLF,NA,TRBD1,TRBJ1-4,TRBV29-1
TGTGCCAGCAGCGATCCGGGACTAGGGCCCAACAATAAGCAGTTCTTC,CASSDPGLGPNNKQFF,NA,TRBD2,TRBJ2-1,TRBV11-3
TGCGCCAGCAGCCAAGGACTAAGAGACTACTATGGCTACACCTTC,CASSQGLRDYYGYTF,NA,NA,TRBJ1-2,TRBV4-1
TGCAGCGCGGATGGGACAGGAGACGGTGAAAAACTGTTTTTT,CSADGTGDGEKLFF,once,TRBD1,TRBJ1-4,TRBV29-1
TGTGCCAACAGCCAGTACCGCTATGGTTACACCTTC,CANSQYRYGYTF,NA,NA,TRBJ1-2,TRBV6-2/TRBV6-3